The rows below give T cell receptor beta chains drawn from one sample of a study of shared clonotypes between healthy human individuals. Assay used: immunoSEQ multiplex PCR; TCRdb lists only in-frame clones, some missing. The sample contains roughly 640,000 clones, around 97% of which appear only once. The sequenced material came from naive CD4+ T cells sorted from blood. These receptors all stem from a woman aged 30 to 39 in good health. CDR3s include the opening cysteine and the closing phenylalanine or tryptophan. The D gene is left open where the match is weak. A clone size is listed for some rows: how often the clone was seen (once, few, many), or a class if it is expanded.

d_call j_call v_call clone_size cdr3_aa cdr3_nt
- TRBJ1-2 TRBV30 - CARQGLNYGYTF TGTGCCCGACAAGGGCTTAACTATGGCTACACCTTC
TRBD2 TRBJ2-3 TRBV27 - CASSFGGYTDTQYF TGTGCCAGCAGTTTCGGGGGGTACACAGATACGCAGTATTTT
TRBD2 TRBJ2-1 TRBV2 - CAGREDYNEQFF TGTGCCGGGCGGGAGGACTACAATGAGCAGTTCTTC
TRBD1 TRBJ2-3 TRBV10-3 - CAISENRGDSINTDTQYF TGTGCCATCAGTGAGAACAGGGGAGACTCGATTAACACAGATACGCAGTATTTT
TRBD2 TRBJ2-5 TRBV28 - CASSLVLAGYETQYF TGTGCCAGCAGTTTAGTCCTAGCGGGATACGAGACCCAGTACTTC
- TRBJ2-4 TRBV5-1 - CASSQGLAKNIQYF TGCGCCAGCAGCCAAGGACTAGCCAAAAACATTCAGTACTTC
- TRBJ2-7 TRBV28 - CASSPGTSSYEQYF TGTGCCAGCAGCCCTGGGACCTCGTCCTACGAGCAGTACTTC
- TRBJ2-7 TRBV28 - CASSSPRGAFRAFSYEQYF TGTGCCAGCAGTTCCCCACGTGGGGCCTTTCGGGCTTTTTCCTACGAGCAGTACTTC
TRBD1 TRBJ1-6 TRBV5-1 - CASTPGQGRNSPLHF TGCGCCAGCACCCCGGGACAGGGACGTAATTCACCCCTCCACTTT
TRBD2 TRBJ2-7 TRBV7-9 - CASSLEWSSGNEQYF TGTGCCAGCAGCTTAGAGTGGAGTAGCGGGAACGAGCAGTACTTC
- TRBJ2-6 TRBV19 - CASSIEAGSGANVLTF TGTGCCAGTAGTATAGAGGCAGGGAGTGGGGCCAACGTCCTGACTTTC
- TRBJ1-4 TRBV2 - CASGSPTNEKLFF TGTGCCAGCGGTTCCCCAACTAATGAAAAACTGTTTTTT
- TRBJ2-2 TRBV11-2 once CASSRDFTGELFF TGTGCCAGCAGCCGGGACTTCACCGGGGAGCTGTTTTTT
TRBD1 TRBJ2-7 TRBV4-1 - CASSQPGQGAGEQYF TGCGCCAGCAGCCAACCCGGGCAGGGGGCGGGCGAGCAGTACTTC
- TRBJ2-1 TRBV2 - CASRGLSSVNEQFF TGTGCCAGCAGGGGCCTTTCTAGCGTCAATGAGCAGTTCTTC
- TRBJ1-2 TRBV27 - CASSPYTGNYGYTF TGTGCCAGCAGCCCATATACAGGGAACTATGGCTACACCTTC
- TRBJ2-3 TRBV12-5 - CASGLGLGGTQYF TGTGCTAGTGGTTTGGGATTAGGGGGTACGCAGTATTTT
TRBD1 TRBJ2-1 TRBV28 - CASSTPGQKYNEQFF TGTGCCAGCTCAACCCCGGGACAGAAATACAATGAGCAGTTCTTC
TRBD1 TRBJ1-2 TRBV6-5 few CASRQGQGGGYTF TGTGCCAGCAGACAGGGACAGGGAGGTGGCTACACCTTC
- TRBJ2-7 TRBV10-3 - CATSGVYEQYF TGTGCCACCTCAGGAGTTTACGAGCAGTACTTC
TRBD2 TRBJ2-7 TRBV27 - CASSIIAGGLYEQYF TGTGCCAGCAGTATAATAGCGGGAGGCCTCTACGAGCAGTACTTC
- TRBJ1-5 TRBV6-5 few CASSYSRQLNQPQHF TGTGCCAGCAGTTACTCGAGGCAGCTCAATCAGCCCCAGCATTTT
- TRBJ2-7 TRBV13 - CASSLADGSEQYF TGTGCCAGCAGCTTAGCGGACGGCTCCGAGCAGTACTTC
TRBD1 TRBJ1-4 TRBV5-6 - CASSTQGVGEKLFF TGTGCCAGCAGCACTCAGGGGGTAGGGGAAAAACTGTTTTTT
- TRBJ1-3 TRBV28 - CASSFQTGNTIYF TGTGCCAGCAGTTTTCAGACCGGAAACACCATATATTTT
TRBD2 TRBJ2-1 TRBV7-6 once CASSLLGLAGGLSYNEQFF TGTGCCAGCAGCTTACTGGGCCTAGCGGGAGGGCTCTCCTACAATGAGCAGTTCTTC
- TRBJ1-6 TRBV11-2 - CASSSGSNSPLHF TGTGCCAGCAGCTCAGGGTCTAATTCACCCCTCCACTTT
- TRBJ2-3 TRBV9 - CASSVLGGSTDTQYF TGTGCCAGCAGCGTACTGGGCGGAAGCACAGATACGCAGTATTTT
- TRBJ2-2 TRBV10-3 - CAISASGTFTGELFF TGTGCCATCAGTGCGTCAGGGACTTTCACCGGGGAGCTGTTTTTT
TRBD1 TRBJ1-3 TRBV28 - CASSLQTGGALGNTIYF TGTGCCAGCAGTTTACAGACAGGGGGCGCTTTAGGAAACACCATATATTTT
- TRBJ1-5 TRBV4-2 once CASSQGPSNQPQHF TGTGCCAGCAGCCAAGGGCCAAGCAATCAGCCCCAGCATTTT
- TRBJ2-5 TRBV2 - CASSGTHF TGTGCCAGCAGTGGGACCCACTTC
- TRBJ2-5 TRBV11-2 - CASSPQAGSRETQYF TGTGCCAGCAGCCCCCAGGCGGGAAGTCGAGAGACCCAGTACTTC
- TRBJ2-7 TRBV28 - CASKEQVTYEQYF TGTGCCAGCAAGGAACAGGTGACCTACGAGCAGTACTTC
- TRBJ2-7 TRBV28 - CASSFPGNSAEQYF TGTGCCAGCAGTTTCCCCGGGAACTCGGCCGAGCAGTACTTC
TRBD1 TRBJ1-5 TRBV18 - CASSPRHRGVSNQPQHF TGTGCCAGCTCACCACGTCACAGGGGGGTTAGCAATCAGCCCCAGCATTTT
TRBD1 TRBJ2-6 TRBV5-1 - CASSQDRVQSRSGANVLTF TGCGCCAGCAGCCAAGACAGGGTCCAATCACGCTCTGGGGCCAACGTCCTGACTTTC
- TRBJ1-3 TRBV7-9 - CASSGTPGRIVSGNTIYF TGTGCCAGCAGCGGGACCCCGGGACGGATTGTCTCTGGAAACACCATATATTTT
- TRBJ1-2 TRBV29-1 - CSVEYVDGYTF TGCAGCGTTGAGTATGTGGATGGCTACACCTTC
TRBD1 TRBJ1-6 TRBV27 once CASSSPGRQGDNSPLHF TGTGCCAGCAGTTCCCCGGGGAGGCAGGGGGATAATTCACCCCTCCACTTT
- TRBJ1-4 TRBV29-1 - CSARFRPTEEKLFF TGCAGCGCGAGATTCAGACCAACGGAAGAAAAACTGTTTTTT
- TRBJ1-4 TRBV5-1 - CASMAPGTGNEKLFF TGCGCCAGCATGGCGCCCGGGACGGGGAATGAAAAACTGTTTTTT
- TRBJ2-5 TRBV28 - CASSLAARLQETQYF TGTGCCAGCAGTTTAGCGGCACGACTCCAAGAGACCCAGTACTTC
TRBD2 TRBJ2-2 TRBV25-1 - CASSSASGRAGELFF TGTGCCAGCAGTAGCGCTAGCGGGAGGGCCGGGGAGCTGTTTTTT
- TRBJ1-1 TRBV28 once CASSFPGWTEAFF TGTGCCAGCAGTTTTCCGGGTTGGACTGAAGCTTTCTTT
TRBD1 TRBJ1-6 TRBV5-1 - CASSPWTGVNSPLHF TGCGCCAGCAGCCCTTGGACAGGCGTAAATTCACCCCTCCACTTT
TRBD2 TRBJ2-5 TRBV11-3 - CASSSGTSGRVETQYF TGTGCCAGCAGCTCGGGGACTAGCGGGAGGGTTGAGACCCAGTACTTC
- TRBJ2-2 TRBV5-1 - CASSSDPRTGTGELFF TGCGCCAGCAGCTCAGACCCGCGAACGGGGACCGGGGAGCTGTTTTTT
- TRBJ2-7 TRBV5-6 - CASSSGVRGSYEQYF TGTGCCAGCAGCTCGGGGGTCAGGGGCTCCTACGAGCAGTACTTC
- TRBJ1-1 TRBV18 once CASSPAQGWAFF TGTGCCAGCTCACCGGCGCAGGGGTGGGCTTTCTTT
- TRBJ1-6 TRBV10-3 once CATSVDIGVSPLHF TGTGCCACCTCAGTGGACATTGGAGTTTCACCCCTCCACTTT
- TRBJ2-4 TRBV7-9 - CASSLSNTAKNIQYF TGTGCCAGCAGCTTATCTAACACAGCCAAAAACATTCAGTACTTC
- TRBJ1-1 TRBV18 - CASSPRDTMNTEAFF TGTGCCAGCTCACCCCGGGACACTATGAACACTGAAGCTTTCTTT